This is a list of T cell receptor beta chains from one sample in a study of blood T cell repertoires in COVID-19. Repertoires were generated with immunoSEQ multiplex PCR, while TCRdb's copy carries only in-frame clones and drops some. The repertoire holds 150,000 to 200,000 clones, with about 88% as singletons. Material for sequencing was peripheral blood. All receptors derive from a man aged 18 to 29 who had recovered from COVID-19. The CDR3 runs from the conserved cysteine through the conserved F or W. Fields, in order: D gene, clone size, V gene, J gene, CDR3 DNA, CDR3 protein. A D gene is named only where the DNA matches it firmly. Clone size is not always given. Where it is, it says once, few, many or a class for expanded clones.

TRBD2	NA	TRBV19	TRBJ2-4	TGTGCCAGCGGGATAGCGGGAGGGGCATTTTCCGGGGCCAAAAACATTCAGTACTTC	CASGIAGGAFSGAKNIQYF
TRBD1	NA	TRBV6-1	TRBJ2-7	TGTGCCAGCAGTGAGACAGGGAAGTACTTC	CASSETGKYF
TRBD1	NA	TRBV6-5	TRBJ1-3	TGTGCCAGCAGCCGACAGGGGAAAGCTGGAAACACCATATATTTT	CASSRQGKAGNTIYF
TRBD2	NA	TRBV27	TRBJ2-3	TGTGCCAGCAGTTTATTTGGGTCCGGAGCGGGAGGGGCAGATACGCAGTATTTT	CASSLFGSGAGGADTQYF
TRBD1	NA	TRBV5-1	TRBJ1-1	TGCGCCAGCAGCTTGGGTGCGCAGGGGGACGCTTTCTTT	CASSLGAQGDAFF
NA	NA	TRBV4-1	TRBJ1-6	TGCGCCAGCGCCGCCCGAGAGGTCGGGTCACCCCTCCACTTT	CASAAREVGSPLHF
TRBD2	NA	TRBV11-2	TRBJ2-7	TGTGCCAGCAGCCCTCTGGGGACTAGCGGGAGCAACGAGCAGTACTTC	CASSPLGTSGSNEQYF
TRBD1	NA	TRBV9	TRBJ2-7	TGTGCCAGCAGCGTAGGCACAGGGGGATCCTACGAGCAGTACTTC	CASSVGTGGSYEQYF
NA	NA	TRBV7-2	TRBJ1-4	TGTGCCAGCAGCCCCGACAGGGAAAAACTGTTTTTT	CASSPDREKLFF
TRBD1	NA	TRBV28	TRBJ2-4	TGTGCCAGCAGTTTACCCTCCGGGACAGGGGGCCGGAACATTCAGTACTTC	CASSLPSGTGGRNIQYF
NA	NA	TRBV5-1	TRBJ2-3	TGCGCCAGCAGCCTGGGGGCAGGGGGGATGAGCACAGATACGCAGTATTTT	CASSLGAGGMSTDTQYF
TRBD2	once	TRBV2	TRBJ2-1	TGTGCCAGCAGTGAAGCGCGAGGACTAGCGGGAAGGAGCTCCTACAATGAGCAGTTCTTC	CASSEARGLAGRSSYNEQFF
TRBD1	NA	TRBV24-1	TRBJ2-6	TGTGCCACCAGTGTAGGGACAGGGAGCTCTGGGGCCAACGTCCTGACTTTC	CATSVGTGSSGANVLTF
NA	NA	TRBV7-2	TRBJ2-4	TGTGCCAGCAGCAAGCTACTTCGAGGTGTCAAAAACATTCAGTACTTC	CASSKLLRGVKNIQYF
TRBD1	NA	TRBV6-5	TRBJ2-5	TGTGCCAGCAGCGCAACAGGGGGCATAGAGACCCAGTACTTC	CASSATGGIETQYF
NA	NA	TRBV28	TRBJ2-3	TGTGCCAGCAGTTTGGGATTAGGACAGGAGGGGTCAGATACGCAGTATTTT	CASSLGLGQEGSDTQYF
TRBD2	once	TRBV4-1	TRBJ2-3	TGCGCCAGCAGCCAAGAGGTAATAGCGGGAGTCCGCACAGATACGCAGTATTTT	CASSQEVIAGVRTDTQYF
TRBD1	NA	TRBV7-9	TRBJ2-6	TGTGCCGCAAACAGGGGGTCTAACTCTGGGGCCAACGTCCTGACTTTC	CAANRGSNSGANVLTF
NA	NA	TRBV6-6	TRBJ2-5	TGTGCCAGCAGTTACCCAGGGGAAGAGACCCAGTACTTC	CASSYPGEETQYF
TRBD1	once	TRBV10-1	TRBJ1-5	TGCGCCAGCGTCCCAGGGGGAACCCAGCATTTT	CASVPGGTQHF
TRBD2	NA	TRBV28	TRBJ2-7	TGTGCCAGCAGTTTAACGAGCGGGAGGGCTCTCTACGAGCAGTACTTC	CASSLTSGRALYEQYF
TRBD1	NA	TRBV5-1	TRBJ1-2	TGCGCCAGCAGCTTGGGACAGGGCGGAGGCTACACCTTC	CASSLGQGGGYTF
TRBD2	NA	TRBV28	TRBJ2-3	TGTGCCAGCAGTCTAGCGGGATTGAGCACAGATACGCAGTATTTT	CASSLAGLSTDTQYF
NA	NA	TRBV19	TRBJ1-5	TGTGCCAGTAGTTCTGAGGGTTATAGCAATCAGCCCCAGCATTTT	CASSSEGYSNQPQHF
TRBD1	NA	TRBV6-2/TRBV6-3	TRBJ2-7	TGTGCCAGCAGCAAACACAGCCTGGGACAGGGATACTACGAGCAGTACTTC	CASSKHSLGQGYYEQYF
TRBD2	NA	TRBV28	TRBJ2-2	TGTGCCAGCCTGGCTAGCGGGAGGGCCGGGGAGCTGTTTTTT	CASLASGRAGELFF
TRBD1	NA	TRBV2	TRBJ2-7	TGTGCCAGCAGTGAAGGGACAGGGGGCTGGTACGAGCAGTACTTC	CASSEGTGGWYEQYF
NA	NA	TRBV7-3	TRBJ1-3	TGTGCCAGCAGCTTAGGTCAGGGGCCTGGAAACACCATATATTTT	CASSLGQGPGNTIYF
TRBD1	NA	TRBV6-4	TRBJ1-6	TGTGCCAGCAGTTGGGACAGGGAGAACCGCCGGCCCAATTCACCCCTCCACTTT	CASSWDRENRRPNSPLHF
TRBD2	NA	TRBV3-1/TRBV3-2	TRBJ2-3	TGTGCCAGCAGCCATAGCGGGAGTGCAGATACGCAGTATTTT	CASSHSGSADTQYF
NA	NA	TRBV2	TRBJ1-1	TGTGCCAGCAGTGAATGGGGCACCGAAGCTTTCTTT	CASSEWGTEAFF
NA	NA	TRBV7-8	TRBJ1-1	TGTGCCAGCAGCTTTCCAGGCCGAGACACTGAAGCTTTCTTT	CASSFPGRDTEAFF
NA	NA	TRBV6-7	TRBJ2-3	TGTGCCAGCAGAATTTATGGAGACAGGTGCACAGATACGCAGTATTTT	CASRIYGDRCTDTQYF
NA	NA	TRBV5-1	TRBJ1-2	TGCGCCAGCAGCTGGGGGGACGAAAGCTACACCTTC	CASSWGDESYTF
NA	NA	TRBV20-1	TRBJ2-7	TGCAGTGCTAGACCCCCGGACGAGCAGTACTTC	CSARPPDEQYF
TRBD1	NA	TRBV3-1/TRBV3-2	TRBJ2-1	TGTGCCAGCAGCTGGGACAGGGGCTCCTACAATGAGCAGTTCTTC	CASSWDRGSYNEQFF
NA	NA	TRBV4-1	TRBJ1-5	TGCGCCAGCAGCCATTTCATTGACAGTAGCAATCAGCCCCAGCATTTT	CASSHFIDSSNQPQHF
TRBD1	many	TRBV25-1	TRBJ1-1	TGTGCCAGCAGACCTCATGGACAGGGTAACACTGAAGCTTTCTTT	CASRPHGQGNTEAFF
TRBD1	once	TRBV23-1	TRBJ2-7	TGCGCCAGCAGTCGCGGAGACAGGGGCTACGAGCAGTACTTC	CASSRGDRGYEQYF
NA	NA	TRBV5-4	TRBJ2-7	TGTGCCAGCAGCTTGTGGAGGAGCGAGCAGTACTTC	CASSLWRSEQYF
NA	NA	TRBV5-5	TRBJ1-1	TGTGCCAGCAGCTCCAGATACACTGAAGCTTTCTTT	CASSSRYTEAFF
TRBD1	once	TRBV28	TRBJ2-7	TGTGCCAGCAGGGCCCCGGGACAGGGGTCCTACGAGCAGTACTTC	CASRAPGQGSYEQYF
NA	NA	TRBV4-3	TRBJ2-3	TGCGCCAGCAGCCAAGACAGGGCGGCAGATACGCAGTATTTT	CASSQDRAADTQYF
TRBD1	NA	TRBV6-5	TRBJ2-5	TGTGCCAGCAGACGGACAGGGGGAGAGACCCAGTACTTC	CASRRTGGETQYF
NA	NA	TRBV19	TRBJ1-5	TGTGCCAGTAGTATGGGCAGGGTTGATCAGCCCCAGCATTTT	CASSMGRVDQPQHF
TRBD1	NA	TRBV10-3	TRBJ1-2	TGTGCCATCAGCGGGACAGGAGATTCCTATGGCTACACCTTC	CAISGTGDSYGYTF
NA	NA	TRBV21-1	TRBJ1-6	TGTGCCGATAGGACAGGGGGCGTCTTATTCATATCTTCACCCCTCCACTTT	CADRTGGVLFISSPLHF
TRBD2	NA	TRBV5-4	TRBJ2-3	TGTGCCAGCAGTGGGCGGGGACTAGCGGTCACAGATACGCAGTATTTT	CASSGRGLAVTDTQYF
TRBD1	NA	TRBV6-5	TRBJ1-4	TGTGCCAGCTGGACAGGGGGTGAAAAACTGTTTTTT	CASWTGGEKLFF
NA	NA	TRBV4-1	TRBJ1-1	TGCGCCAGCAGCCAAGACTCCGGGACAGAAGCTTTCTTT	CASSQDSGTEAFF
TRBD2	NA	TRBV28	TRBJ2-7	TGTGCCAGCAGTTTCACGGGGGGGACCTACGAGCAGTACTTC	CASSFTGGTYEQYF
NA	few	TRBV6-5	TRBJ2-6	TGTGCCAGCACTATAGACATCTCTGGGGCCAACGTCCTGACTTTC	CASTIDISGANVLTF
TRBD1	NA	TRBV6-2/TRBV6-3	TRBJ1-1	TGTGCCAGCAGTTATGGACAGGGCCTTGAAGCTTTCTTT	CASSYGQGLEAFF
TRBD1	NA	TRBV9	TRBJ2-5	TGTGCCAGTTCTAGGGGACAGGGAGATAGAGGAGAGACCCAGTACTTC	CASSRGQGDRGETQYF
TRBD1	NA	TRBV3-1/TRBV3-2	TRBJ1-2	TGTGCCAGCAGCCAAGAGATTGACAGGGGATTCCCCTATGGCTACACCTTC	CASSQEIDRGFPYGYTF
NA	NA	TRBV19	TRBJ1-2	TGTGCCAGTAGTGATCGCCCCCGCAGTATACCCTACACCTTC	CASSDRPRSIPYTF